This TCR beta chain emerged from a study of blood T cell repertoires in COVID-19. Study overall: COVID-19 samples, acute and convalescent, were from the United States, Italy and Spain.

Per the original methods: Amplifying reference gene primers gave estimates of nucleated cell counts. Data came from immunoSEQ multiplex PCR; TCRdb stores just in-frame clones and leaves some out. V and J calls and clone size are as listed in that table; D and trimming were resolved from the DNA. The table records more than 300,000 clones, 70% to 90% of them present only once. Researchers sorted participants into cohorts using their self-reported clinical history. Germline values: CDR1 MNHEY, CDR2 SVGAGI. V gave up 6 bases and J gave up 2 bases, with 10 bases separating them. This CDR3 comprises 13 residues.

The source material was PBMCs or T cells enriched from blood (not recorded which). The gene calls are TRBV6-5 and TRBJ1-2; D might be TRBD1 (5 bases). This clonotype was obtained from a woman under 40 who had recovered from COVID-19. CDR3 sequence reads: CASSTDRNYGYTF. DNA for the CDR3: TGTGCCAGCAGCACTGACAGAAACTATGGCTACACCTTC.